This T cell receptor (beta chain) comes out of a study of T cell responses to AZD1222 COVID-19 vaccine. Libraries were prepared by immunoSEQ multiplex PCR; TCRdb keeps only in-frame clonotypes and omits some of them. The sample shows some 120,000 clones, around 90% of them seen only once. Study-level findings and limits: Spike-specific TCR depth and breadth grew after two AZD1222 doses. Unmutated regions of variants are reportedly targeted by nearly half of spike-specific TCRs. It was only after the peak T cell response that any repertoires were sampled.

Turning to this clone: The antigen is unknown.

Material: peripheral blood, obtained 28 days after the second dose of the MenACWY control vaccine. The sequence was collected from an adult who received the MenACWY meningococcal vaccine as a control.

CDR3 nucleotide sequence: TGTGCCAGCAGAGACGGGCTGCCCCCTCAAGGGGCCCAGTACTTC. Translation: CASRDGLPPQGAQYF. The rearrangement joins TRBV11-2 to TRBJ2-5, with D maybe TRBD1 (5 bases). From germline, CDR1 is SGHAT and CDR2 FQNNGV. Trimming left V 6 bases short and J 9 bases short, with 23 bases between. The CDR3 extends over 15 amino acids.